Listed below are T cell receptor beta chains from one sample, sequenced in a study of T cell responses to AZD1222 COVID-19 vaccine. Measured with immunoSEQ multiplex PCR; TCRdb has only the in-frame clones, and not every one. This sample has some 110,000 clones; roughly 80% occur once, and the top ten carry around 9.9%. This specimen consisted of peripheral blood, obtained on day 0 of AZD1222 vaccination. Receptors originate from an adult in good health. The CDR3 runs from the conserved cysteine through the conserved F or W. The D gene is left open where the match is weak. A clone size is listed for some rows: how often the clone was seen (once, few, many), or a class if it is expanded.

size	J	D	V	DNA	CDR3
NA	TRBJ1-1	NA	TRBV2	TGTGCCAGCAACCCCCAGGGTGTGATTTCGACTGAAGCTTTCTTT	CASNPQGVISTEAFF
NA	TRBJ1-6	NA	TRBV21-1	TGTGCCAGCTGCCGACGGCTTAATTCACCCCTCCACTTT	CASCRRLNSPLHF
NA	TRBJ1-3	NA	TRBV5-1	TGCGCCAGCAGCTTGGACAGCTCTGGAAACACCATATATTTT	CASSLDSSGNTIYF
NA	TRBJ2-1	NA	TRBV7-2	TGTGCCAGCAGTACCGCCGGGGTTAATGAGCAGTTCTTC	CASSTAGVNEQFF
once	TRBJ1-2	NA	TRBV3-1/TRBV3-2	TGTGCCAGCAGCCCAAGGTCAAGATCTAACTATGGCTACACCTTC	CASSPRSRSNYGYTF
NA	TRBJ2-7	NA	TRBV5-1	TGCGCCAGCAGCTTGGCCAACTACGAGCAGTACTTC	CASSLANYEQYF
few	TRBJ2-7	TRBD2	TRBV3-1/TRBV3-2	TGTGCCAGCAGCCAAGTCTTTCTCGGGGGGGACTACGAGCAGTACTTC	CASSQVFLGGDYEQYF
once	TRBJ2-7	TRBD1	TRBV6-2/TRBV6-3	TGTGCCAGCAGTCGACAGGGTTCCTACGAGCAGTACTTC	CASSRQGSYEQYF
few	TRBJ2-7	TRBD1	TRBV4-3	TGCGCCAGCAGCCAAGAGATAGGACAGGGGGGATTCGAGCAGTACTTC	CASSQEIGQGGFEQYF
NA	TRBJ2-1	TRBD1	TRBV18	TGTGCCAGCTCAGCGGACTTACAGGGGGTCGAGCAGTTCTTC	CASSADLQGVEQFF
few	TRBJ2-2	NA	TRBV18	TGTGCCAGCTCACCACCCGGACAGTCCGGGGGCACCGGGGAGCTGTTTTTT	CASSPPGQSGGTGELFF
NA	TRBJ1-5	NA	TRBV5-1	TGCGCCAGCAGGTGGGGGGAAGATCAGCCCCAGCATTTT	CASRWGEDQPQHF
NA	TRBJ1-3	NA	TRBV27	TGTGCCAGCAGTATTAGAATTGGAAACACCATATATTTT	CASSIRIGNTIYF
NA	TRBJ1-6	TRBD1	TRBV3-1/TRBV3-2	TGTGCCAGCAGCCCGCAGGGGGCTTCTCCTCCCCTCCACTTT	CASSPQGASPPLHF
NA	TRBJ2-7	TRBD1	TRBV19	TGTGCCAGTAGTACCGACAGGGTCTACGAGCAGTACTTC	CASSTDRVYEQYF
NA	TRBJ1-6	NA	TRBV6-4	TGTGCCAGCAGTCCCGACAGTTCTTCACCCCTCCACTTT	CASSPDSSSPLHF